Below, one T cell receptor (beta chain) is given with its context. This specimen comes from a study of blood T cell repertoires in COVID-19. Study details: COVID-19 samples from acute and convalescent phases originated in the United States, Italy and Spain.

With 0 bases removed from V and 4 bases from J, the gap between germline ends came to 6 bases. CDR3 size: 13 residues. Germline CDR1 LGHNA, CDR2 YNFKEQ. In the original processing: Estimated nucleated cell counts came from reference gene primer amplification. The data were produced by immunoSEQ multiplex PCR, yet TCRdb's version contains in-frame clones alone and is incomplete. That table furnishes V, J and clone size, whereas the DNA furnished D and trimming. The sample contains 180,000 or so clones, more than 75% of which appear only once. The origin of this receptor is a man aged 40-49 years with active or convalescent COVID-19. The chain is built from TRBV4-2 and TRBJ1-1; D ambiguous. Source material: peripheral blood. The CDR3 sequence: CASSQDLSTEAFF. The CDR3 DNA reads as TGTGCCAGCAGCCAAGATCTTAGCACTGAAGCTTTCTTT.